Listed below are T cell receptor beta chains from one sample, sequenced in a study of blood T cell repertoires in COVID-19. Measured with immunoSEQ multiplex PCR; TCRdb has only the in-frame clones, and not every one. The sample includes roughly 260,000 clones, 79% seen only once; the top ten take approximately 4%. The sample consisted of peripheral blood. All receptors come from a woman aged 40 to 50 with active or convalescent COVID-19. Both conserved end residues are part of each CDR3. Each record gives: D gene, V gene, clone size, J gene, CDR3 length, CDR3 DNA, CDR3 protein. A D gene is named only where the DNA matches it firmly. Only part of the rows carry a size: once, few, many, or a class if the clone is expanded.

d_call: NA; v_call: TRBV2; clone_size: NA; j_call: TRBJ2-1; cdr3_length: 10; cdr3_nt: TGTGCCAGCAGTGAGGGACAATGGTTCTTC; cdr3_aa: CASSEGQWFF
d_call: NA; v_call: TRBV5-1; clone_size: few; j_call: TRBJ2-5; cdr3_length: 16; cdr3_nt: TGCGCCAGCAGCCCAACAGGGCTAGCGGCCCAAGAGACCCAGTACTTC; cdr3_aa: CASSPTGLAAQETQYF
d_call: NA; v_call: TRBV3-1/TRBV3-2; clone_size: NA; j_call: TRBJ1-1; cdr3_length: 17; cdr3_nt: TGTGCCAGCAGCCAGGGATATGACAGGACCACCAGGGGTGAAGCTTTCTTT; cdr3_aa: CASSQGYDRTTRGEAFF
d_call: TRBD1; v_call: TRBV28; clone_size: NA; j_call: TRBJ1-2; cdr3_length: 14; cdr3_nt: TGTGCCAGCAGTTTAGGGGACAGGGGCTCTGGCTACACCTTC; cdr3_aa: CASSLGDRGSGYTF
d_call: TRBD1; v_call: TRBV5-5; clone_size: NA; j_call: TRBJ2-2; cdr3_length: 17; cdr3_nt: TGTGCCAGCAGCTTGGTCCCTACCGGGACAGTGGGCGGGGAGCTGTTTTTT; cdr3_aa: CASSLVPTGTVGGELFF
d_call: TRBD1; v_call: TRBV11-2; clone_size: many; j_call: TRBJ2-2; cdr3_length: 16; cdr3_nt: TGTGCCAGCAGCTTAGTAGGCAGGGGGCGTACCGGGGAGCTGTTTTTT; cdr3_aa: CASSLVGRGRTGELFF
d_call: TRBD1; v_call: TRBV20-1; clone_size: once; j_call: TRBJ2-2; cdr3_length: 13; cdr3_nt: TGCAGTGCTAGTAAGGGGGCTGCCGGGGAGCTGTTTTTT; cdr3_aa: CSASKGAAGELFF
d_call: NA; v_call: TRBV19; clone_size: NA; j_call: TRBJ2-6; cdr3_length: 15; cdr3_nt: TGTGCCAGTAGTATACAGGGGAACGGGGCCAACGTCCTGACTTTC; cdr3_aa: CASSIQGNGANVLTF
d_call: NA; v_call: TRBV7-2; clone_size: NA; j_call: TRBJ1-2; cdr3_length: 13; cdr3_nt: TGTGCCAGCAGCTTAGGGGGGGAGTGGGGCTACACCTTC; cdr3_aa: CASSLGGEWGYTF
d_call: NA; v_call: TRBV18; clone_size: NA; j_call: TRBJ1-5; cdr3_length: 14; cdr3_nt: TGTGCCAGCTCACCGGCGACAGTAAATCAGCCCCAGCATTTT; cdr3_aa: CASSPATVNQPQHF